This TCR beta chain was recorded in a study of high-grade serous ovarian cancer treatment subgroups (dated by TCRdb to 2020 to 2022). About the investigation overall: Sequencing yielded a mean of around 13,000 reads and some 7,000 unique TCR beta rearrangements per sample. TCR beta repertoires were profiled in patients with high-grade serous ovarian cancer who were grouped, under a laparoscopic triage algorithm, by complete gross resection or by neoadjuvant chemotherapy response. A cohort of around 30 patients was included: about 10 with no residual disease after primary surgery (R0), about 10 who were excellent NACT responders, and about 10 who were poor NACT responders. In total there were some 90 samples, since every patient provided one primary tumor sample and two metastatic tumor samples.

The CDR3, cysteine through phenylalanine, is 14 amino acids long. Only the CDR3 DNA is retained, 42 bases long and in frame from the first base. The germline ends are 16 bases apart after V is trimmed by 4 bases and J by 7 bases. As encoded in the germline V gene, CDR1 is MNHNS while CDR2 is SASEGT. Points on this clone: Its target antigen remains unknown. No much larger clonotype is one base removed from it; base qualities were not supplied.

High-throughput TCR profiling via ImmunoSEQ was performed on the 80 to 100 tumor samples. Per the original workflow: Repertoire diversity metrics included richness (unique productive sequences), clonality, evenness and relatedness; Bhattacharyya coefficient assessed similarity between samples. A sensitivity analysis excluded TCRs with fewer than two reads and gave consistent conclusions. TCRdb carries this immuneACCESS record with in-frame sequences only. Its versions omit some clonotypes, under half of them owing to an unresolved V gene in the studies checked, with the rest unexplained. The V and J calls and clone size are taken from that table; D and trimming were inferred from the DNA. This sample has more than 15,000 clones in its table, and around 72% of those were observed once. The ten biggest clones cover 6.4% of the sample. Study-level results and caveats: Repertoire similarity ranging from roughly 0.11 to 0.79 was observed between tumors from the same patient, whereas almost no similarity was observed between different patients. Spatial information was not captured by bulk tumor TCR sequencing, so insight into HGSC tumor complexity and diversity was limited. TCR repertoire analyses focused on CDR3; CDR1 and CDR2 were not analyzed. Neoantigen level correlated positively with TCR clonal relatedness, and copy number variation and mutation load from whole-genome sequencing showed a positive trend with TCR clonal relatedness.

Collection of tumor samples took place before definitive surgery or chemotherapy. Genomic DNA was extracted by the MD Anderson Biospecimen Extraction Resource, and TCR sequencing was done by the MD Anderson Cancer Genomics Laboratory. The specimen was tumor tissue. The TCR comes from a human donor with high-grade serous ovarian cancer. The chain is encoded by TRBV6-1 joined to TRBJ1-2; the D segment cannot be called with confidence. CDR3 loop: CASSALDTRSGYTF. The DNA sequence is as follows: TGTGCCAGCAGTGCCCTAGACACCCGTTCTGGCTACACCTTC.